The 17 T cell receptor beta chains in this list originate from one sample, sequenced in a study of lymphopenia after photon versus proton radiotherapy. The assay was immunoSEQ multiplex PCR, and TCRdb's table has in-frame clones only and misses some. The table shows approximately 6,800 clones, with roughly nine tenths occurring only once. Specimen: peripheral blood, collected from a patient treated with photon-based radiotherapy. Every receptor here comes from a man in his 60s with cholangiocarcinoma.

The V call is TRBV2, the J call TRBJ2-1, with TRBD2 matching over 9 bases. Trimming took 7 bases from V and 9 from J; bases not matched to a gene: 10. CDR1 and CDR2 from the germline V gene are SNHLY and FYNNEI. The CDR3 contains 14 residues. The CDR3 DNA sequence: TGTGCCAGCAATACGGCTAGCGGGATTGGTGAGCAGTTCTTC. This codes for CASNTASGIGEQFF.

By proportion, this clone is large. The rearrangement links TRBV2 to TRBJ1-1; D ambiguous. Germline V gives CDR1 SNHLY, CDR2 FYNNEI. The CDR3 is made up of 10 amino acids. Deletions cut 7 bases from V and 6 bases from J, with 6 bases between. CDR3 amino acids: CASMRAEAFF. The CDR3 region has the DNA TGTGCCAGCATGAGGGCTGAAGCTTTCTTT.

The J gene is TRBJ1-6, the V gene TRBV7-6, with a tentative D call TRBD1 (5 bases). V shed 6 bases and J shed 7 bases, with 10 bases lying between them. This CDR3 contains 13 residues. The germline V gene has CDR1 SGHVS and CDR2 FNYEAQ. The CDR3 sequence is CASSLGANSPLHF. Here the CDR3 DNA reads TGTGCCAGCAGTCTCGGGGCCAATTCACCCCTCCACTTT.

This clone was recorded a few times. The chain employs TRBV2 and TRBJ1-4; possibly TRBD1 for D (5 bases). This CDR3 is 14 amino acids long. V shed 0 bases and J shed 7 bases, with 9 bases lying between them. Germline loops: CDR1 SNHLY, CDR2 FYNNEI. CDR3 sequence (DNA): TGTGCCAGCAGTGAAGCGGTGACAGCTGAAAAACTGTTTTTT. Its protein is CASSEAVTAEKLFF.

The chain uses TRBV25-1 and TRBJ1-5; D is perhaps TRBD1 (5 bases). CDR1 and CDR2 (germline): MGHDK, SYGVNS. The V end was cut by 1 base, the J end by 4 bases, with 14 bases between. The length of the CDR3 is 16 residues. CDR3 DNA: TGTGCCAGCAGTGAATCCGGGGGTCGTTGGAATCAGCCCCAGCATTTT. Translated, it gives CASSESGGRWNQPQHF.

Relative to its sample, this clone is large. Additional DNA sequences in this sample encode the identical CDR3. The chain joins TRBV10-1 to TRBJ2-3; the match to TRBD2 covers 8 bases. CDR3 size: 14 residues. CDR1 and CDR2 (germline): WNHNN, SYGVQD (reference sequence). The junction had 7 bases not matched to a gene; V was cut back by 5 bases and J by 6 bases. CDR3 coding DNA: TGCGCCAGCAGTCTAGCGGGTCTGGAGGATACGCAGTATTTT. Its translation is CASSLAGLEDTQYF.

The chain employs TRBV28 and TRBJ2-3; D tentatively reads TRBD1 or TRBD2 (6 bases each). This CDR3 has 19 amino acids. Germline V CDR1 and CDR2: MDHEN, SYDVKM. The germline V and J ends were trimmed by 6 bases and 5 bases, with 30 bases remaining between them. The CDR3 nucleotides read TGTGCCAGCAGCTCCATAGGAGGGGGACTTGAAAGGCCGGGAGATACGCAGTATTTT. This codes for CASSSIGGGLERPGDTQYF.

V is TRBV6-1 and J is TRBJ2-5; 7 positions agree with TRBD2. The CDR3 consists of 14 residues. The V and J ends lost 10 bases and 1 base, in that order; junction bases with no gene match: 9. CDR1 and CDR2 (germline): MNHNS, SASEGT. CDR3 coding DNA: TGTGCCACCTTATCGTCGGGGGGCCAAGAGACCCAGTACTTC. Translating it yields CATLSSGGQETQYF.

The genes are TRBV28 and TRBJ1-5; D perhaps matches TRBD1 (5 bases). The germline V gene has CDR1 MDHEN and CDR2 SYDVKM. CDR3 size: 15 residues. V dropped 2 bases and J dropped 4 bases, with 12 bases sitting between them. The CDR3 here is CASSLRTLRNQPQHF. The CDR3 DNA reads TGTGCCAGCAGTTTAAGGACACTTCGGAATCAGCCCCAGCATTTT.

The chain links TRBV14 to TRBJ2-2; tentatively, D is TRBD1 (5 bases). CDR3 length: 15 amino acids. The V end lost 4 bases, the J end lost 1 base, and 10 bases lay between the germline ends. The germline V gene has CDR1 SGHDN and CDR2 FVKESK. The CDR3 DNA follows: TGTGCCAGCAGCCTAAATAGGGGGAACACCGGGGAGCTGTTTTTT. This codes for CASSLNRGNTGELFF.

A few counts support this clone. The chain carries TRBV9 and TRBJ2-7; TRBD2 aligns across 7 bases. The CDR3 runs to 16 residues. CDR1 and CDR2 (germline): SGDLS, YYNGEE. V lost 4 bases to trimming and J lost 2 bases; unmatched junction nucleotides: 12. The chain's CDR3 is CASSLGGRTPPYEQYF. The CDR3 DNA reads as TGTGCCAGCAGCTTGGGGGGGAGGACACCACCCTACGAGCAGTACTTC.

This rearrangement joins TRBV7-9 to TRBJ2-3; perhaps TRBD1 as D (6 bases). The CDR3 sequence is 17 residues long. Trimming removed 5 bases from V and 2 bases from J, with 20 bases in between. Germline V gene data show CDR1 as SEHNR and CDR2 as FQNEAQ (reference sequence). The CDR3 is CASSEAWDTRSTDTQYF. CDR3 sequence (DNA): TGTGCCAGCAGCGAGGCATGGGACACCCGTTCCACAGATACGCAGTATTTT.

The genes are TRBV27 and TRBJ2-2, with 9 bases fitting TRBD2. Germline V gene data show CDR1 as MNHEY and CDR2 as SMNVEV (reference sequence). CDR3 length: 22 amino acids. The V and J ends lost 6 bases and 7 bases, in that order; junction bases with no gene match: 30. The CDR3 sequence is CASRRLFETSDYSGRSIGELFF. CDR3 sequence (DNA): TGTGCCAGCAGGAGACTCTTTGAGACATCGGACTATAGCGGGAGAAGTATCGGGGAGCTGTTTTTT.

CDR3 nucleotides: TGTGCCAGCAGTTACTCGGCAAATACCTACGAGCAGTACTTC. Its protein product is CASSYSANTYEQYF. The rearrangement uses TRBV6-5 and TRBJ2-7; no reliable D call. V lost 0 bases, J lost 2 bases, and 8 bases lay in between. Germline loops: CDR1 MNHEY, CDR2 SVGAGI. This CDR3 has 14 residues.

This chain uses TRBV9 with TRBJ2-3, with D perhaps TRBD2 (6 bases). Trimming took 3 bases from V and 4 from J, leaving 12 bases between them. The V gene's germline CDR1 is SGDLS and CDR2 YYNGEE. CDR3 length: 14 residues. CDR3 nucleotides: TGTGCCAGCAGCGCCGGACTATCTCCAGATACGCAGTATTTT. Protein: CASSAGLSPDTQYF. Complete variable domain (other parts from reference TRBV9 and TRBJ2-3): DSGVTQTPKHLITATGQRVTLRCSPRSGDLSVYWYQQSLDQGLQFLIQYYNGEERAKGNILERFSAQQFPDLHSELNLSSLELGDSALYFCASSAGLSPDTQYFGPGTRLTVL.

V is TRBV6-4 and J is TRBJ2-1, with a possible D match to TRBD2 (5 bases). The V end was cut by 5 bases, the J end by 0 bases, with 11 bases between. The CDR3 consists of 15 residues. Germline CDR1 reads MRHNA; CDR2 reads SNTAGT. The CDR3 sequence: CASSMSEGSYNEQFF. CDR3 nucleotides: TGTGCCAGCAGTATGAGCGAGGGCTCCTACAATGAGCAGTTCTTC.

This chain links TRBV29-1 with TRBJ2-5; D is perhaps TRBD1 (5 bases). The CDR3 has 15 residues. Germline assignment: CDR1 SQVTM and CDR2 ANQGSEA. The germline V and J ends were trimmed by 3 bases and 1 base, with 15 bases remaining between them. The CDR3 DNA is TGCAGCGTTGACCTCGACAGCGTACTCCAAGAGACCCAGTACTTC. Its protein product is CSVDLDSVLQETQYF.